This T cell receptor beta chain was retrieved from a study of early T cells in non-severe SARS-CoV-2 infection (dated by TCRdb to the early 2020s). Looking at the study overall: Bulk RNA from unsorted whole blood was used for TCR sequencing, so alpha and beta chains could not be paired. The study at large found these results: VDJdb matching was skewed toward anti-spike CD8 responses and likely underestimated virus-specific expansions, missing private and CD4 specificities.

This clonotype was detected ten times or more. It has no known antigen specificity. The record has no base qualities; no much larger clone is one base away. A case-control design nested within a healthcare worker cohort in London, UK, was used, with weekly nasopharyngeal swab PCR tests and blood sampling performed. Healthcare workers were recruited during the week of the UK lockdown, between 23 and 31 March 2020, and followed weekly for up to 16 weeks. Library method: 5' RACE. The sequencer listed for this sample is NextSeq 500. In the TCR library protocol, unique molecular identifiers were attached to individual cDNA molecules to correct for PCR bias and sequencing error. Both TCR alpha and beta chains were sequenced, and tight co-correlation was observed between alpha and beta sequence abundances in each sample. The paper's processing steps were these. Decombinator V4 was used to perform V gene, J gene and CDR3 annotation of TCR sequences. Expanded TCRs were defined as changing significantly between any two time points under a Poisson model with p below 0.0001. TCR abundances were normalised to the total number of TCRs sequenced in each sample and reported as counts per million. MAIT TCRs were defined by TRAV1-2 paired with TRAJ12, TRAJ20 or TRAJ33, and iNKT TCRs by TRAV10 paired with TRAJ18. VDJdb, accessed 1 November 2021, was searched for CMV, EBV and SARS-CoV-2 annotated TCRs, with TCRs annotated for multiple antigens excluded. TCRdb reprocessing: public reads trimmed at Q25 with fastp, clones called with MiXCR, in-frame beta chains kept. Each record represents a unique CDR3 protein, reported with the most common genes and DNA among its rows. The V and J calls were determined by TCRdb, not by the authors. The sample table shows roughly 64,000 distinct CDR3 sequences, and 11% are seen once. Clones ranked in the top ten supply nearly 3% of the sample.

The germline V gene (reference sequence) specifies DFQATT as CDR1 and SNEGSKA as CDR2. Germline trimming amounts to 3 bases on V and 12 bases on J, with 7 as the count of junction bases outside the gene matches. There are 12 amino acids in the CDR3, from cysteine to phenylalanine inclusive. The retained sequence is limited to the CDR3, 36 bases, with the frame set at the first base. The V and J segments used are TRBV20-1 and TRBJ2-3; 9 central nucleotides agree with TRBD2. The receptor was derived from an adult who was a healthcare worker with PCR-confirmed SARS-CoV-2 infection or an uninfected control (not recorded which). The material was whole blood, obtained at baseline. The DNA is TGCAGTGCTAGTCTTAGCGGGGGCCGCCAGTATTTT. Translated, it reads CSASLSGGRQYF.